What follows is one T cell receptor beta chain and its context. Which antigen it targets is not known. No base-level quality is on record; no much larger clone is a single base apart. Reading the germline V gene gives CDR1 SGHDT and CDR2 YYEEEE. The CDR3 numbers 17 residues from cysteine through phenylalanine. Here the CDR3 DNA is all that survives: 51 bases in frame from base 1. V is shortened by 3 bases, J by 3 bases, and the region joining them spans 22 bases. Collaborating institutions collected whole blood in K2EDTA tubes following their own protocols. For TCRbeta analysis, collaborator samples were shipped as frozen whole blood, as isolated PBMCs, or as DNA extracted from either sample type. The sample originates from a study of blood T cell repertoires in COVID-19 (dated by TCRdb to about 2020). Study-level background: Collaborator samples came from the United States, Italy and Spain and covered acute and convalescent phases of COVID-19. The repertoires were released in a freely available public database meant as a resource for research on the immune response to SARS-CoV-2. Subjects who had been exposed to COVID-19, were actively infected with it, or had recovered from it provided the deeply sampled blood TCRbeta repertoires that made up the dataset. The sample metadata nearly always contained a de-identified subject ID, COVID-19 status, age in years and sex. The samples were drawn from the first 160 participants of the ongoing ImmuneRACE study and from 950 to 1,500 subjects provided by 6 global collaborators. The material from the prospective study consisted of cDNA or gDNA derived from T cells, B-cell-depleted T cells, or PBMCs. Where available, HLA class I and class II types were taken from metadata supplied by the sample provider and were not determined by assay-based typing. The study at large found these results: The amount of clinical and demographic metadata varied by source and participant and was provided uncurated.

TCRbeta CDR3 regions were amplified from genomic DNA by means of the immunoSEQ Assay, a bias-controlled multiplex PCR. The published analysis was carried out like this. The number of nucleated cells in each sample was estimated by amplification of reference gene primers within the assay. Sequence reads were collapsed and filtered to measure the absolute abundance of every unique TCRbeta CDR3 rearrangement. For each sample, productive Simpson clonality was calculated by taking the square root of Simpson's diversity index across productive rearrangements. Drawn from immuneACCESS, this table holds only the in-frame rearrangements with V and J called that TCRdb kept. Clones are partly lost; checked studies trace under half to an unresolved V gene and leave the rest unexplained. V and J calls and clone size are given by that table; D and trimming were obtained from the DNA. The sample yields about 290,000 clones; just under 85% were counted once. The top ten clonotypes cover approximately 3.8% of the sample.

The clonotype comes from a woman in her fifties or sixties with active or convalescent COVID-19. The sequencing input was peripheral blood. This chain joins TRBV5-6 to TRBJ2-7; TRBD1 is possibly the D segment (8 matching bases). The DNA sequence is TGTGCCAGCAGCTGGCGGGGGCAGGGGGCCCCGTACTACGAGCAGTACTTC. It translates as CASSWRGQGAPYYEQYF.